A selection of T cell receptor beta chains follows, all from one sample in a study of cytomegalovirus exposure and HLA in healthy donors. Assay: immunoSEQ multiplex PCR; the TCRdb copy retains only in-frame clones and omits some. This repertoire shows fewer than 150,000 clones, 70% to 75% found once; its top ten account for about an eighth. Sequenced: PBMCs. The receptor source for this set is a human donor in good health. The CDR3 runs from the conserved cysteine through the conserved F or W. The D gene is left open where the match is weak. Clone size is given for some rows only: seen once, a few or many times, or a class if the clone is expanded.

j_call clone_size v_call d_call cdr3_aa cdr3_nt
TRBJ1-5 NA TRBV28 NA CASSLGLSRDYSNQPQHF TGTGCCAGCAGTTTGGGATTGAGCAGGGACTATAGCAATCAGCCCCAGCATTTT
TRBJ1-5 NA TRBV6-6 NA CASSSGSQPQHF TGTGCCAGCAGCTCAGGATCCCAGCCCCAGCATTTT
TRBJ1-1 NA TRBV30 NA CAGDTNTEAFF TGTGCCGGTGACACGAACACTGAAGCTTTCTTT
TRBJ2-5 NA TRBV7-6 TRBD2 CASSLALLAGGKTQYF TGTGCCAGCAGCTTAGCGCTTCTAGCGGGGGGAAAGACCCAGTACTTC
TRBJ2-1 NA TRBV2 NA CAGGDSLNEQFF TGTGCCGGCGGGGATTCTTTAAATGAGCAGTTCTTC
TRBJ1-2 once TRBV11-3 TRBD1 CASTRDRASSFTF TGTGCCAGCACCCGGGACAGGGCGTCGTCGTTCACCTTC
TRBJ2-7 NA TRBV29-1 TRBD2 CSVEGTSGNYEQYF TGCAGCGTTGAAGGGACTAGCGGAAACTACGAGCAGTACTTC
TRBJ2-3 few TRBV6-5 TRBD2 CASSPTSGISDTQYF TGTGCCAGCAGCCCAACTAGCGGGATTTCAGATACGCAGTATTTT
TRBJ1-1 NA TRBV18 TRBD1 CASSPVGQGTEAFF TGTGCCAGCTCACCTGTCGGACAGGGCACTGAAGCTTTCTTT
TRBJ2-2 few TRBV6-1 NA CASKEGGTGELFF TGTGCCAGCAAGGAGGGAGGCACCGGGGAGCTGTTTTTT
TRBJ2-3 few TRBV7-6 NA CASSFRRQDTQYF TGTGCCAGCAGCTTTCGCAGGCAAGATACGCAGTATTTT
TRBJ2-5 NA TRBV11-2 NA CASSLGVGPQETQYF TGTGCCAGCAGCTTAGGGGTGGGGCCTCAAGAGACCCAGTACTTC
TRBJ2-7 NA TRBV7-9 NA CASSLTGEFYEQYF TGTGCCAGCAGCTTAACTGGGGAGTTCTACGAGCAGTACTTC
TRBJ2-5 few TRBV7-9 TRBD1 CASSLDLDRGKTQYF TGTGCCAGCAGCTTAGATTTGGACAGGGGAAAGACCCAGTACTTC
TRBJ1-3 NA TRBV7-9 NA CASSVTGTNGNTIYF TGTGCCAGCAGCGTCACCGGGACAAATGGAAACACCATATATTTT
TRBJ1-1 few TRBV6-6 NA CATQMNTEAFF TGTGCCACACAGATGAACACTGAAGCTTTCTTT
TRBJ1-5 NA TRBV7-2 NA CASSLSPSNQPQHF TGTGCCAGCAGCTTAAGCCCCAGCAATCAGCCCCAGCATTTT
TRBJ2-1 NA TRBV5-1 NA CASSLGQSTYNEQFF TGCGCCAGCAGCTTGGGGCAATCCACCTACAATGAGCAGTTCTTC
TRBJ2-1 once TRBV19 TRBD2 CASRGLARVDEQFF TGTGCCAGTAGGGGACTAGCTAGGGTCGATGAGCAGTTCTTC
TRBJ2-7 NA TRBV27 NA CASSVSGRQGEQYF TGTGCCAGCAGTGTAAGCGGGAGACAGGGCGAGCAGTACTTC
TRBJ1-4 NA TRBV10-3 NA CAISEETLHEATNEKLFF TGTGCCATCAGTGAGGAGACTCTCCACGAGGCAACTAATGAAAAACTGTTTTTT
TRBJ2-7 few TRBV4-2 NA CASSQEDNSYEQYF TGTGCCAGCAGCCAAGAGGACAACTCCTACGAGCAGTACTTC
TRBJ2-3 NA TRBV2 NA CASSILGRGDTQYF TGTGCCAGCAGTATACTAGGTCGGGGGGATACGCAGTATTTT
TRBJ2-3 few TRBV7-2 NA CASSLNSGRTDTQYF TGTGCCAGCAGCCTGAATAGCGGACGCACAGATACGCAGTATTTT
TRBJ2-5 NA TRBV15 NA CATSRGAGAETQYF TGTGCCACCAGCAGAGGGGCGGGGGCTGAGACCCAGTACTTC
TRBJ2-5 NA TRBV2 TRBD2 CASSSSPTSLGLGTQYF TGTGCCAGCAGTTCATCCCCGACTAGCTTGGGTTTAGGGACCCAGTACTTC
TRBJ1-4 NA TRBV18 TRBD1 CASSQGTVYEKLFF TGTGCCAGCTCACAAGGGACAGTCTATGAAAAACTGTTTTTT
TRBJ2-6 NA TRBV10-3 NA CAITDSRSGANVLTF TGTGCCATCACGGACAGCCGCTCTGGGGCCAACGTCCTGACTTTC
TRBJ2-7 NA TRBV7-9 NA CASSLASSYEQYF TGTGCCAGCAGCTTGGCCTCCTCCTACGAGCAGTACTTC